Each of the 27 T cell receptor beta chains below was sequenced from the same sample in a study of OX40 agonist ivuxolimab in advanced cancers. Clones were sequenced by immunoSEQ multiplex PCR, and TCRdb holds only the in-frame ones, with some missing. There are fewer than 70,000 clones in the sample; 70% to 90% occur only once, and approximately 2.8% lies in the top ten. Sequenced here: CD4+ or CD8+ T cells sorted from blood, sampled in a trial of the OX40 agonist ivuxolimab. These receptors all stem from an adult with an advanced solid tumor such as melanoma, head and neck, liver or kidney cancer.

The chain is built from TRBV6-5 and TRBJ1-2, with TRBD1 matching 8 bases. The CDR3 has 15 amino acids. J was trimmed by 2 bases and V by 5 bases; bases with no gene match: 7. CDR1 and CDR2 from the germline V gene are MNHEY and SVGAGI. The DNA for the CDR3 is TGTGCCAGCAGTGGACAGGGTTCGGGAAACTATGGCTACACCTTC. Encoded protein: CASSGQGSGNYGYTF.

This clone appeared a single time. This chain uses TRBV5-8 with TRBJ2-5, with D tentatively TRBD1 or TRBD2 (5 bases each). CDR1 SGHTS and CDR2 YDEGEE come from the germline V gene. This CDR3 comprises 14 residues. Trimming removed 2 bases from V and 0 bases from J, with 8 bases in between. The chain's CDR3 is CASSLGEYQETQYF. The CDR3 bases are TGTGCCAGCAGCTTAGGGGAGTACCAAGAGACCCAGTACTTC.

V usage is TRBV30 and J usage is TRBJ2-7, with 12 bases aligning to TRBD1. Germline values: CDR1 GTSNPN, CDR2 SVGIG (reference sequence). The CDR3 is 15 residues long. Trimming cost V 5 bases and J 1 base; bases outside gene matches: 6. CDR3 sequence: CAWGTGGIRSYEQYF. CDR3 sequence (DNA): TGTGCCTGGGGGACAGGGGGCATAAGGTCCTACGAGCAGTACTTC. The whole variable domain, remainder taken from reference TRBV30 and TRBJ2-7, is SQTIHQWPATLVQPVGSPLSLECTVEGTSNPNLYWYRQAAGRGLQLLFYSVGIGQISSEVPQNLSASRPQDRQFILSSKKLLLSDSGFYLCAWGTGGIRSYEQYFGPGTRLTVT.

V is TRBV2 and J is TRBJ1-3, with TRBD1 matching over 10 bases. J lost 6 bases, V lost 6 bases, and 5 bases had no gene match. CDR1 is SNHLY, CDR2 FYNNEI, per germline. This CDR3 is 14 amino acids long. The CDR3 loop is CASRGTGETNTIYF. The CDR3 DNA reads TGTGCCAGCAGAGGGACAGGGGAGACAAACACCATATATTTT.

The V and J genes are TRBV28 and TRBJ2-5; TRBD2 might be the D (5 bases). The germline V gene has CDR1 MDHEN and CDR2 SYDVKM. V shed 5 bases and J shed 4 bases, with 14 bases lying between them. The CDR3 contains 14 residues. In DNA, the CDR3 is TGTGCCAGCAGTCGTGTGGAGGTTGGAGAGACCCAGTACTTC. Translation: CASSRVEVGETQYF.

The chain has TRBV27 and TRBJ2-6; possibly TRBD1 or TRBD2 for D (5 bases each). There are 16 residues in the CDR3. Per the germline V gene, CDR1 is MNHEY and CDR2 is SMNVEV (reference sequence). V shed 1 base and J shed 3 bases, with 10 bases lying between them. The CDR3 is CASSLWGAGGANVLTF. The CDR3, as DNA: TGTGCCAGCAGTTTATGGGGCGCGGGTGGGGCCAACGTCCTGACTTTC.

The rearrangement joins TRBV29-1 to TRBJ2-3, with TRBD1 as a possible D gene (6 bases). V was clipped by 1 base and J by 3 bases, with 11 bases between them. The germline gives CDR1 SQVTM, CDR2 ANQGSEA. The CDR3 has 14 residues. CDR3 residues: CSVEAGDGTDTQYF. In DNA, the CDR3 is TGCAGCGTTGAAGCAGGGGATGGGACAGATACGCAGTATTTT.

The V call is TRBV4-2, the J call TRBJ2-1, with 16 bases identical to TRBD2. J lost 6 bases, V lost 4 bases, and 9 bases had no gene match. Germline-derived CDR1 and CDR2 are LGHNA and YNFKEQ. CDR3 size: 18 residues. The CDR3 DNA reads TGTGCCAGCAGCCTTGGGACTAGCGGGGGGGCAATCCTCAATGAGCAGTTCTTC. It translates to CASSLGTSGGAILNEQFF.

This chain joins TRBV30 and TRBJ1-1; D might be TRBD1 (6 bases). Germline CDR1 reads GTSNPN; CDR2 reads SVGIG (reference sequence). V dropped 8 bases and J dropped 7 bases, with 14 bases sitting between them. This CDR3 has 11 amino acids. The CDR3: CAQRGGGEAFF. The CDR3 nucleotides read TGTGCCCAGAGAGGGGGGGGTGAAGCTTTCTTT.

The chain uses TRBV5-1 and TRBJ2-5; 15 nucleotides match TRBD2. Unmatched junction bases numbered 3, after V lost 3 bases and J lost 3 bases. CDR1 and CDR2 (germline): SGHRS, YFSETQ. The CDR3 spans 16 residues. In DNA form, the CDR3 reads TGCGCCAGCAGCTCCGGGACTAGCGGGGGGAAAGAGACCCAGTACTTC. Translating gives CASSSGTSGGKETQYF.

This clone was counted a single time. The V gene is TRBV9, the J gene TRBJ1-3; D gene uncertain. The V gene lost 0 bases and the J gene lost 3 bases, with 10 bases spanning the gap. The CDR3 spans 15 residues. In germline, CDR1 is SGDLS, CDR2 YYNGEE. The CDR3 spells CASSVEPLGGNTIYF. The DNA for the CDR3 is TGTGCCAGCAGCGTAGAGCCGTTGGGTGGAAACACCATATATTTT.

The V call is TRBV7-8, the J call TRBJ1-2; the D is unclear. The V end lost 5 bases, the J end lost 8 bases, and 12 bases lay between the germline ends. Per the germline V gene, CDR1 is SGHVS and CDR2 is FQNEAQ. The CDR3 length is 12 residues. CDR3 region: CASSHGPEGYTF. CDR3 coding DNA: TGTGCCAGCAGCCATGGACCTGAAGGCTACACCTTC.

The chain links TRBV2 to TRBJ2-1; the D call may be TRBD1 or TRBD2 (6 bases each). The CDR3 contains 15 residues. V gave up 4 bases and J gave up 2 bases, with 12 bases separating them. CDR1 and CDR2 from the germline V gene are SNHLY and FYNNEI. In DNA form, the CDR3 reads TGTGCCAGCAGTGGAGGGGGGAATACCTACAATGAGCAGTTCTTC. It encodes CASSGGGNTYNEQFF.

The chain couples TRBV19 to TRBJ2-2, with TRBD1 identical over 10 bases. V lost 9 bases and J lost 7; bases outside the gene matches: 8. CDR3 length: 14 residues. Looked up from germline, CDR1 is LNHDA and CDR2 is SQIVND (reference sequence). The CDR3 protein is CASRQGAGDGELFF. CDR3 nucleotides: TGTGCCAGCAGACAGGGGGCAGGAGACGGGGAGCTGTTTTTT. The full variable domain, rest sourced from reference TRBV19 and TRBJ2-2, is DGGITQSPKYLFRKEGQNVTLSCEQNLNHDAMYWYRQDPGQGLRLIYYSQIVNDFQKGDIAEGYSVSREKKESFPLTVTSAQKNPTAFYLCASRQGAGDGELFFGEGSRLTVL.

CDR3 residues: CASSSLGQRLAKNIQYF. CDR3 sequence (DNA): TGTGCCAGCAGCTCCCTGGGGCAGCGTCTAGCCAAAAACATTCAGTACTTC. This chain links TRBV11-2 with TRBJ2-4; TRBD1 might be the D (5 bases). Germline lookup yields CDR1 SGHAT and CDR2 FQNNGV. This CDR3 comprises 17 residues. With 4 bases removed from V and 0 bases from J, the gap between germline ends came to 16 bases.

The chain carries TRBV7-3 and TRBJ2-6, with unresolved D. Germline assignment: CDR1 SGHTA and CDR2 FQGTGA. This CDR3 comprises 16 residues. Trimming removed 5 bases at V and 1 base at J, with 12 bases between. The CDR3 here is CASSRWAGSGANVLTF. The DNA for the CDR3 is TGTGCCAGCAGCCGGTGGGCAGGATCTGGGGCCAACGTCCTGACTTTC. Full variable domain (missing parts from reference TRBV7-3 and TRBJ2-6): GAGVSQTPSNKVTEKGKYVELRCDPISGHTALYWYRQSLGQGPEFLIYFQGTGAADDSGLPNDRFFAVRPEGSVSTLKIQRTERGDSAVYLCASSRWAGSGANVLTFGAGSRLTVL.

The rearrangement joins TRBV5-6 to TRBJ2-1; D call uncertain. The CDR3 is 14 amino acids. From germline, CDR1 is SGHDT and CDR2 YYEEEE. The V gene lost 3 bases and the J gene lost 3 bases, with 10 bases spanning the gap. The CDR3 DNA is TGTGCCAGCAGCTCCCTAGGATACTACAATGAGCAGTTCTTC. As protein: CASSSLGYYNEQFF. Filled out from reference TRBV5-6 and TRBJ2-1, the complete variable domain reads DAGVTQSPTHLIKTRGQQVTLRCSPKSGHDTVSWYQQALGQGPQFIFQYYEEEERQRGNFPDRFSGHQFPNYSSELNVNALLLGDSALYLCASSSLGYYNEQFFGPGTRLTVL.

The chain couples TRBV7-9 to TRBJ1-2; 8 positions agree with TRBD1. This CDR3 comprises 15 residues. The V gene's germline CDR1 is SEHNR and CDR2 FQNEAQ (reference sequence). V gave up 4 bases and J gave up 4 bases; unmatched junction bases: 8. CDR3 sequence reads: CASSYSDRVSYGYTF. CDR3 DNA: TGTGCCAGCAGCTATTCGGACAGGGTCAGCTATGGCTACACCTTC.

The CDR3 here is CAWTQDSDTEAFF. The CDR3 DNA follows: TGTGCCTGGACCCAGGACAGCGACACTGAAGCTTTCTTT. The rearrangement links TRBV30 to TRBJ1-1; maybe TRBD1 (6 bases). The germline V gene encodes CDR1 GTSNPN and CDR2 SVGIG (reference sequence). Deletions cut 4 bases from V and 3 bases from J, with 12 bases between. There are 13 residues in the CDR3.

Remarks on this clone: This same CDR3 is encoded by further DNA sequences in the sample. The chain joins TRBV15 to TRBJ1-3; D not certain. This CDR3 contains 14 residues. Trimming removed 1 base from V and 3 bases from J, with 7 bases in between. CDR1 and CDR2 from the germline V gene are LNHNV and YYDKDF (reference sequence). The CDR3 DNA sequence: TGTGCCACCAGCAGAGTGTCAGATGGAAACACCATATATTTT. The encoded protein is CATSRVSDGNTIYF.

This clone was counted a few times. The CDR3 protein is CASSLESFSTDTQYF. In DNA, the CDR3 is TGTGCCAGCAGTCTTGAGAGCTTTAGCACAGATACGCAGTATTTT. The chain links TRBV27 to TRBJ2-3; D gene uncertain. This CDR3 region has 15 residues. Between the trimmed V and J ends, which lost 5 bases and 0 bases, there was a span of 12 bases. CDR1 and CDR2 (germline): MNHEY, SMNVEV (reference sequence).

This clone was recorded only once. This chain links TRBV2 with TRBJ1-6, with D perhaps TRBD1 (6 bases). Germline CDR1 SNHLY, CDR2 FYNNEI. The CDR3 sequence is 13 residues long. V shed 8 bases and J shed 7 bases, with 12 bases lying between them. CDR3 amino acids: CASFRGRNSPLHF. The DNA for the CDR3 is TGTGCCAGCTTCAGGGGTCGAAATTCACCCCTCCACTTT.

V is TRBV28 and J is TRBJ1-5, with a tentative D call TRBD1 (6 bases). The CDR3 spans 15 residues. CDR1 and CDR2 from the germline V gene are MDHEN and SYDVKM. V lost 6 bases and J lost 2, with 14 bases in between. The CDR3 bases are TGTGCCAGCAGCCTCGGGACAAACCGCAATCAGCCCCAGCATTTT. It yields the protein CASSLGTNRNQPQHF.

The chain is built from TRBV7-7 and TRBJ2-5; 8 bases are a match to TRBD1. The germline gives CDR1 SSHAT, CDR2 FNYEAQ (reference sequence). The CDR3 loop spans 14 amino acids. After removal of 10 bases from V and 7 bases from J, the junction contained 14 bases not matched to a gene. The DNA for the CDR3 is TGTGCCACCCAAGACAGGGGCGGGCTCGGGACCCAGTACTTC. Translating it yields CATQDRGGLGTQYF.

The sample holds a few counts of this clone. V and J are TRBV19 and TRBJ1-5, with 8 bases aligning to TRBD1. With 5 bases clipped from V and 6 bases from J, the junction kept 6 bases outside the gene matches. The CDR3 runs 14 residues. The germline V gene has CDR1 LNHDA and CDR2 SQIVND (reference sequence). CDR3 coding DNA: TGTGCCAGTAGTGCAGGGACAGGTTTTCAGCCCCAGCATTTT. This encodes CASSAGTGFQPQHF.

This clone was observed a handful of times. The genes are TRBV5-1 and TRBJ1-5; TRBD1 agrees at 8 bases. This CDR3 is built from 15 residues. Germline-derived CDR1 and CDR2 are SGHRS and YFSETQ. J was trimmed by 2 bases and V by 0 bases; bases with no gene match: 1. CDR3 bases: TGCGCCAGCAGCTTGGAGGGACAGGGCAATCAGCCCCAGCATTTT. It is translated as CASSLEGQGNQPQHF. The whole variable domain, remainder taken from reference TRBV5-1 and TRBJ1-5, is KAGVTQTPRYLIKTRGQQVTLSCSPISGHRSVSWYQQTPGQGLQFLFEYFSETQRNKGNFPGRFSGRQFSNSRSEMNVSTLELGDSALYLCASSLEGQGNQPQHFGDGTRLSIL.

The CDR3 spells CASSPSRTPNTGELFF. The CDR3 coding sequence is TGTGCCAGCAGCCCCAGCCGGACACCGAACACCGGGGAGCTGTTTTTT. The rearrangement links TRBV9 to TRBJ2-2; tentatively, D is TRBD1 (5 bases). The germline V and J ends were trimmed by 4 bases and 0 bases, with 13 bases remaining between them. The length of the CDR3 is 16 residues. Germline V gene sequence: CDR1 SGDLS, CDR2 YYNGEE. The full variable domain, its missing parts supplied by reference TRBV9 and TRBJ2-2, is DSGVTQTPKHLITATGQRVTLRCSPRSGDLSVYWYQQSLDQGLQFLIQYYNGEERAKGNILERFSAQQFPDLHSELNLSSLELGDSALYFCASSPSRTPNTGELFFGEGSRLTVL.